Described below is a single T cell receptor beta chain sequence and its context. The record originates from a study of blood T cell repertoires in COVID-19. Study in general: COVID-19 samples collected from the United States, Italy and Spain covered acute and convalescent phases.

Germline V CDR1 and CDR2: MNHEY, SMNVEV (reference sequence). V was pared by 2 bases and J by 8 bases, with 12 bases between. This CDR3 comprises 13 residues. The assay was immunoSEQ multiplex PCR, and TCRdb's table has in-frame clones only and misses some. The table records about 250,000 clones, 70% to 90% of them present only once. Sequenced input: PBMCs or T cells enriched from blood (not recorded which). The clonotype comes from a man younger than 30 who had recovered from COVID-19. V usage is TRBV27 and J usage is TRBJ1-2, with a possible D match to TRBD1 (6 bases). In DNA form, the CDR3 reads TGTGCCAGCAGTTTAACATCAGGGGTCGGCTACACCTTC. This codes for CASSLTSGVGYTF.